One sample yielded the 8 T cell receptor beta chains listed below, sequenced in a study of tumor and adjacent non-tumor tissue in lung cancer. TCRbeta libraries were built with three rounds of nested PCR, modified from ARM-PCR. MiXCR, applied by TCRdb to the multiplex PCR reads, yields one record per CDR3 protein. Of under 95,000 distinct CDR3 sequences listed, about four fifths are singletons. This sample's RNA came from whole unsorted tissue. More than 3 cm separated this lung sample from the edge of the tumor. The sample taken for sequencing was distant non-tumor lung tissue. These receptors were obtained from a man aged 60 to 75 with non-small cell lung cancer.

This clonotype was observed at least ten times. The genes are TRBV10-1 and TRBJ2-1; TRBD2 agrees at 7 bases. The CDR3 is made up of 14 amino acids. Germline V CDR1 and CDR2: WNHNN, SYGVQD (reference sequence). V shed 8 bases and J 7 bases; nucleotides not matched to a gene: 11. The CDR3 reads CASRREWEGNEQFF. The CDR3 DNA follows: TGCGCCAGCCGGCGGGAATGGGAGGGGAATGAGCAGTTCTTC.

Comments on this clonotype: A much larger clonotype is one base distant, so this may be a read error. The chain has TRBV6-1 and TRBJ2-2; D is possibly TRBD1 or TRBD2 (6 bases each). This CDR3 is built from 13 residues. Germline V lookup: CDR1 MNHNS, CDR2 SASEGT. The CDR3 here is CASSGGDTGEPFF. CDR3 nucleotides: TGTGCCAGCAGTGGGGGGGACACCGGGGAGCCGTTTTTT.

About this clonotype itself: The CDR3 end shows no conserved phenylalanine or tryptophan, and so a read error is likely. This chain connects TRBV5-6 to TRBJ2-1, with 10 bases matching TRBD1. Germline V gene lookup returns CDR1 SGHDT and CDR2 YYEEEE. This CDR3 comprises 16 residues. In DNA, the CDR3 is TGTGCCAGCAGCCAGGACAGGGGGGAAGTCTACAATAAGCAGTTCGTC. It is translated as CASSQDRGEVYNKQFV.

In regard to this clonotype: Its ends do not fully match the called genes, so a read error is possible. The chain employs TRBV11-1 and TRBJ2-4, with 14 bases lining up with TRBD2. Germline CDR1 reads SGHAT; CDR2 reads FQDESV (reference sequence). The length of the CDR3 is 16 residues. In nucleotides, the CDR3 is TGTGCCAACAGCCAGACTAGCGGGAGGGCCAAAGACATTCAGTACTTC. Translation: CANSQTSGRAKDIQYF.

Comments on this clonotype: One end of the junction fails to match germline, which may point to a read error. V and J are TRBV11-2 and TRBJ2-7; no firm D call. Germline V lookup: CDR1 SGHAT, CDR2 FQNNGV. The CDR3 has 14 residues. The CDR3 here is CASTVLHSSYEQYF. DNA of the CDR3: TGTGCCAGCACAGTACTGCACAGCTCCTACGAGCAGTATTTC.

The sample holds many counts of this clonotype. The CDR3 sequence is CSARAGIGTDTQYF. In DNA, the CDR3 is TGCAGTGCTAGAGCGGGAATCGGCACAGATACGCAGTATTTT. This chain joins TRBV20-1 and TRBJ2-3, with D possibly TRBD2 on 5 matching bases. V was cut by 1 base and J by 1 base, with 9 bases left in between. The germline gives CDR1 DFQATT, CDR2 SNEGSKA (reference sequence). The CDR3 is made up of 14 amino acids.

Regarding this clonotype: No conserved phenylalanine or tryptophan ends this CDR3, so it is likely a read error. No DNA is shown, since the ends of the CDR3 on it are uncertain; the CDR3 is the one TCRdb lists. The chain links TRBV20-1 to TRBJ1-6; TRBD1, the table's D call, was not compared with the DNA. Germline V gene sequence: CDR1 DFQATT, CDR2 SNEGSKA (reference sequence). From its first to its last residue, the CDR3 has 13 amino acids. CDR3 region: CSATLTGASPLHS.

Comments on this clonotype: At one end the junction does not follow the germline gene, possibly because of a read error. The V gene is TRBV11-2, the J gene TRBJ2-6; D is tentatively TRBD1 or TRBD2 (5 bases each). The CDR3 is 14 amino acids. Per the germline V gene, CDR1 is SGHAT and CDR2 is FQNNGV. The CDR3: CVSNPISGTNVLIF. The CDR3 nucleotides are TGTGTCAGCAATCCTATCTCTGGGACCAACGTCCTGATTTTC.